The present T cell receptor (beta chain) was sequenced within a study of T cells in Graves' hyperthyroidism and ophthalmopathy. Study background: Specimen type is peripheral blood, collected at initial diagnosis prior to any treatment.

The TCR beta CDR3 regions underwent amplification using RNA transcripts as the source. The TCR CDR3 was amplified in a first-round RT-PCR using the HTBI primer set. TCRdb reprocessed the multiplex PCR reads with MiXCR, giving one entry per CDR3 protein. The sample includes nearly 750,000 distinct CDR3 sequences, under 45% of them seen just once. V shed 5 bases and J shed 2 bases, with 14 bases lying between them. The CDR3 loop spans 15 amino acids. The germline CDR1 and CDR2 sequences are KGHDR and SFDVKD. Using around 10 ml of fresh peripheral blood, PBMCs were prepared. The sample holds many counts of this clonotype.

The clonotype was recovered from a woman aged 40 to 50 with Graves' hyperthyroidism. Source material: blood. This sequence joins TRBV24-1 and TRBJ2-5; D remains ambiguous. In DNA form, the CDR3 reads TGTGCCACCAGTGGCCCCGACGGATTACAAGAGACCCAGTACTTC. Protein product: CATSGPDGLQETQYF.